The rows below give T cell receptor beta chains drawn from one sample of a study of regulatory T cells in long-lasting Graves disease. TCRdb re-derived calls from the multiplex PCR reads in MiXCR, one entry per CDR3 protein. The sample lists 400,000 to 500,000 distinct CDR3 sequences; over 20% were seen once. The sample was peripheral blood mononuclear cells (PBMCs), taken when the disease was refractory, from a patient treated with antithyroid drugs. The source is a female donor with Graves disease. Each CDR3 is given with its conserved first and last residue. The D gene is left open where the match is weak. The listing skips clone size in some rows; elsewhere it reads once, few, many or a size class.

d_call	v_call	j_call	clone_size	cdr3_nt	cdr3_aa
-	TRBV12-3/TRBV12-4	TRBJ2-7	many	TGTGCCAGCAGTCCCCCCGACCTATCCTACGAGCAGTACTTC	CASSPPDLSYEQYF
-	TRBV5-4	TRBJ2-5	many	TGTGCCAGCAGCCCTGACCGGGAGCGGATAGAGACCCAGTACTTC	CASSPDRERIETQYF
-	TRBV5-8	TRBJ1-1	-	TGTGCCAGCAGCGCAACCAGGGGTTCTACTGAAGCTTTCTTT	CASSATRGSTEAFF
TRBD2	TRBV10-3	TRBJ2-1	-	TGTGCCATCAGTGGATCCATGAGCGGACTAGCAGAATACAATGAGCAGTTCTTC	CAISGSMSGLAEYNEQFF
-	TRBV7-6	TRBJ2-7	-	TGTGCCAGCAGCCCTGCCGTCGGGGCGGGCGAGCAGTACTTC	CASSPAVGAGEQYF
-	TRBV6-1	TRBJ2-2	many	TGTGCCAGCAGTGGTCTAACGAACACCGGGGAGCTGTTTTTT	CASSGLTNTGELFF
-	TRBV2	TRBJ2-5	many	TGTGCCAGCAGGACACGCGGGGGCCTCCAAGAGACCCAGTACTTC	CASRTRGGLQETQYF
TRBD2	TRBV28	TRBJ2-7	many	TGTGCCAGCAGTCAACTAGCGTCAAGACCCGAGCAGTACTTC	CASSQLASRPEQYF
-	TRBV15	TRBJ1-6	few	TGTGCCACCAGCACCGACGTAGGGACTGAAAATTCACCCCTCCACTTT	CATSTDVGTENSPLHF
TRBD1	TRBV7-6	TRBJ2-1	few	TGTGCCAGCAGCTCAGAGTACAGGGGGGTGGGCAATGAGCAGTTCTTC	CASSSEYRGVGNEQFF
-	TRBV2	TRBJ1-6	many	TGTGCCAGCACCTATCAGGGGACTGGCAATTCACCCCTCCACTTT	CASTYQGTGNSPLHF
TRBD1	TRBV20-1	TRBJ1-2	-	TGCAGTACTACCGGGACAGCCCTGTTGTTTGGCTACACCTTC	CSTTGTALLFGYTF
-	TRBV6-1	TRBJ1-6	few	TGTGCCAGCAGTGAAAGGGGGGGGGGTCTCCACTTT	CASSERGGGLHF
TRBD2	TRBV7-3	TRBJ2-7	-	TGTGCTAAGCGGAGGCTGGCGGGGGACGAGCAGTACTTC	CAKRRLAGDEQYF
-	TRBV6-5	TRBJ1-5	few	TGTGCCAGCAGCTATGTGGGGAGCAATCAGCCCCAGCATTTT	CASSYVGSNQPQHF
TRBD2	TRBV28	TRBJ2-7	many	TGTGCCAGCAGGTCTAGCGGGGCCCCCTACGAGCAGTACTTC	CASRSSGAPYEQYF
-	TRBV29-1	TRBJ1-1	few	TGCAGCGTTGAAGATACTAACCTTGAAGCTTTCTTT	CSVEDTNLEAFF
TRBD2	TRBV7-8	TRBJ2-5	many	TGTGCCAGCAGTTTTAGCGGGGGGGTGGTGGGAGAGACCCAGTACTTC	CASSFSGGVVGETQYF
TRBD1	TRBV20-1	TRBJ2-5	many	TGCAGTGCTCGCTCGACAGGGAGAGAGACCCAGTACTTC	CSARSTGRETQYF
-	TRBV27	TRBJ2-2	-	TGTGCCAGCAAAGGTTTGGGGAACACCGGGGAGCTGTTTTTT	CASKGLGNTGELFF
TRBD2	TRBV20-1	TRBJ2-5	many	TGCAGTGCTAAACGGGAGGGAGGCCAAGAGACCCAGTACTTC	CSAKREGGQETQYF
-	TRBV19	TRBJ2-2	many	TGTGCCCTTGTCGCAAACACCGGGGAGCTGTTTTTT	CALVANTGELFF
-	TRBV6-5	TRBJ2-2	-	TGTGCCAGCAGTTACTACAGTTGGGACGGGGAGCTGTTTTTT	CASSYYSWDGELFF
-	TRBV5-1	TRBJ2-2	few	TGCGCCAGCATAGATGCAAACACCGGGGAGCTGTTTTTT	CASIDANTGELFF
-	TRBV7-9	TRBJ1-6	-	TGTGCCAGCAGCTCGTGGACGGGCTACGAGTCACCCCTCCACTTT	CASSSWTGYESPLHF
TRBD1	TRBV5-1	TRBJ2-3	few	TGCGCCAGCAGCCCAGGACAGGGATTGGGAGAACTCACAGATACGCAGTATTTT	CASSPGQGLGELTDTQYF
-	TRBV7-9	TRBJ2-2	-	TGTGCCAGCAGCTTAACGGGCAGTTCGAACACCGGGGAGCTGTTTTTT	CASSLTGSSNTGELFF
TRBD1	TRBV7-8	TRBJ2-1	once	TGTGCCAGCAGCTCAAGGGGGCGTAACTCCTACAATGAGCAGTTCTTC	CASSSRGRNSYNEQFF
TRBD2	TRBV20-1	TRBJ2-5	many	TGCAGTGCTAGCGGGAGGGCTTTGGAGACCCAGTACTTC	CSASGRALETQYF
-	TRBV2	TRBJ1-5	many	TGTGCCAGCAGTGACGCGACAGGCTCTCAGCCCCAGCATTTT	CASSDATGSQPQHF
-	TRBV3-1	TRBJ2-5	-	TGTGCCAGCAGCCTACGGGCAGGGCGAGAGACCCAGCACTTC	CASSLRAGRETQHF
-	TRBV2	TRBJ2-2	many	TGTGCCAGCAGTGAAGCGTCAAGGGTGAACACCGGGGAGCTGTTTTTT	CASSEASRVNTGELFF
TRBD1	TRBV27	TRBJ2-7	many	TGTGCCAGCAGTCTCAGCTACAGGGGACCCTACGAGCAGTACTTC	CASSLSYRGPYEQYF
-	TRBV29-1	TRBJ2-6	-	TGCAGCGTCCAGGACAGCTCTGGGGCCAACGTCCTGAGTTTC	CSVQDSSGANVLSF
TRBD2	TRBV29-1	TRBJ2-7	many	TGCAGCGTTGGGCGGGAGGAACCCTACGAGCAGTACTTC	CSVGREEPYEQYF
-	TRBV19	TRBJ2-7	-	TGTGCCAGTTCCCCGGGCTCCCCTTGGGAGCAGTACTTC	CASSPGSPWEQYF
TRBD1	TRBV28	TRBJ1-5	many	TGTGCCAGCAGCAGTTTATTAGGGGGGACAGGGAGGAATCAGCCCCAGCATTTT	CASSSLLGGTGRNQPQHF
-	TRBV30	TRBJ1-5	few	TGTGCCTGGAGCCGAGGGGGGGATCAGCCCCAGCATTTT	CAWSRGGDQPQHF
TRBD1	TRBV20-1	TRBJ1-2	-	TGCAGTGCTAGAGTAGGGGGACAGGGAACTGTTAACTATGGCTACACCTTC	CSARVGGQGTVNYGYTF
-	TRBV27	TRBJ1-2	-	TGTGCCAGCAGTTTGGCGTCGGCTTGGGGCGGCTACACCTTC	CASSLASAWGGYTF
TRBD2	TRBV28	TRBJ2-5	many	TGTGCCAGCAGTCCCCGGACTAGCGGGGACCAAGAGACCCAGTACTTC	CASSPRTSGDQETQYF
TRBD1	TRBV5-5	TRBJ1-1	-	TGTGCCAGCAGCTTGGAACCCACAGGGGACACTGAAGCTTTCTTT	CASSLEPTGDTEAFF
-	TRBV19	TRBJ2-2	-	TGTGCCGCTGAACCGAACACCGGGGAGCTGTTTTTT	CAAEPNTGELFF